This T cell receptor beta chain derives from a study of T cells after yellow fever vaccination. Turning to the study itself: Fractions containing few cells were prepared with SMART-Seq v4 Ultra Low Input.

The study made its TCR cDNA through 5'RACE template switching. That step introduced a universal primer site along with UMIs. TCRdb passed the 5' RACE reads through MiXCR, listing each CDR3 protein once. The sample records some 320,000 distinct CDR3 sequences, 8.7% being singletons. J lost 4 bases, V lost 4 bases, and 3 bases had no gene match. Germline V gene data show CDR1 as SGHRS and CDR2 as YFSETQ. The CDR3 is 15 residues long. This clonotype was seen a handful of times. Its matching antigen is unknown. Study-wide results and caveats: Abundant contaminating clonotypes from the bulk population could appear in FACS-sorted repertoires. Weaker, the secondary response peaked sooner, at day 5 versus 15.

The TCR comes from a man aged 18 to 35 who received the YFV17D yellow fever vaccine. The material was PBMCs, obtained on the day of the first yellow fever vaccination. The chain links TRBV5-1 to TRBJ2-2, with 11 bases identical to TRBD2. The CDR3 region has the DNA TGCGCCAGCAGCCGACTAGCGGGAAGCACCGGGGAGCTGTTTTTT. It specifies CASSRLAGSTGELFF.